Listed below are T cell receptor beta chains from one sample, sequenced in a study of blood T cell repertoires in COVID-19. Produced via immunoSEQ multiplex PCR; TCRdb's table is partial and in-frame only. The repertoire holds 90,000 or so clones, 85% to 90% seen once, with approximately 5.2% in the top ten. Material for sequencing was peripheral blood. The source is a woman over 75 with active COVID-19. CDR3s include the opening cysteine and the closing phenylalanine or tryptophan. The order of the fields is V gene, J gene, clone size, D gene, CDR3 protein, CDR3 DNA. D genes are given only for firm matches. The size of a clone is reported for some rows only, either as once, few or many, or as a class for expanded clones.

TRBV12-5	TRBJ2-7	NA	TRBD1	CASGKLGQEYLYEQYF	TGTGCTAGTGGGAAATTGGGACAGGAGTATCTCTACGAGCAGTACTTC
TRBV16	TRBJ1-1	few	NA	CASSPYGGIPEAFF	TGTGCCAGCAGCCCCTATGGGGGGATACCTGAAGCTTTCTTT
TRBV7-2	TRBJ2-7	NA	TRBD2	CASSFTSGVSYEQYF	TGTGCCAGCAGCTTTACTAGCGGAGTTTCCTACGAGCAGTACTTC
TRBV7-8	TRBJ2-7	once	TRBD2	CASSLVAGGTYEQYF	TGTGCCAGCAGCTTAGTTGCGGGAGGGACCTACGAGCAGTACTTC
TRBV6-2/TRBV6-3	TRBJ2-7	few	TRBD1	CASSYSTGTGGLYEQYF	TGTGCCAGCAGTTACTCGACGGGGACAGGGGGCCTATACGAGCAGTACTTC
TRBV7-6	TRBJ2-1	NA	TRBD1	CASSPPGQGNNEQFF	TGTGCCAGCAGCCCGCCGGGACAGGGTAACAATGAGCAGTTCTTC
TRBV19	TRBJ1-3	few	TRBD1	CATLGETGAVRVGNTIYF	TGTGCCACCCTGGGCGAGACAGGGGCTGTCCGGGTTGGAAACACCATATATTTT
TRBV14	TRBJ2-7	NA	TRBD1	CASSQGTGSSYEQYF	TGTGCCAGCAGCCAAGGGACAGGGAGCTCCTACGAGCAGTACTTC
TRBV4-1	TRBJ2-3	NA	TRBD2	CASSRQPGAGGDTQYF	TGCGCCAGCAGCCGCCAACCGGGAGCGGGAGGAGATACGCAGTATTTT
TRBV28	TRBJ2-1	NA	NA	CASSFGRDEQFF	TGTGCCAGCAGTTTTGGGCGTGATGAGCAGTTCTTC
TRBV18	TRBJ1-3	NA	NA	CASSPPGTGAGNTIYF	TGTGCCAGCTCACCACCCGGCACGGGGGCTGGAAACACCATATATTTT
TRBV15	TRBJ1-2	once	NA	CATSREYPSSVIANYGYTF	TGTGCCACCAGCAGAGAGTACCCTAGTTCGGTCATAGCTAACTATGGCTACACCTTC
TRBV2	TRBJ1-5	NA	TRBD1	CASGQGGNQPQHF	TGTGCCAGCGGACAGGGTGGCAATCAGCCCCAGCATTTT
TRBV5-1	TRBJ2-2	NA	TRBD1	CASSLGPGTGGTGELFF	TGCGCCAGCAGCTTGGGCCCCGGGACAGGCGGCACCGGGGAGCTGTTTTTT
TRBV5-6	TRBJ2-3	NA	NA	CASSRQGGDTQYF	TGTGCCAGCAGCCGACAAGGTGGGGATACGCAGTATTTT
TRBV5-1	TRBJ1-1	NA	NA	CASSLETPNTEAFF	TGCGCCAGCAGCTTGGAGACACCGAACACTGAAGCTTTCTTT
TRBV7-9	TRBJ2-1	NA	TRBD2	CASSLMAIAGPYNEQFF	TGTGCCAGCAGCTTAATGGCCATAGCGGGGCCCTACAATGAGCAGTTCTTC
TRBV7-9	TRBJ1-1	NA	NA	CASSKRGNTEAFF	TGTGCCAGCAGCAAAAGGGGGAACACTGAAGCTTTCTTT
TRBV19	TRBJ1-1	NA	TRBD1	CASRDTGGANTEAFF	TGTGCCAGTAGGGACACAGGGGGCGCGAACACTGAAGCTTTCTTT
TRBV18	TRBJ2-2	NA	TRBD2	CASSPEAGALTGELFF	TGTGCCAGCTCACCCGAAGCGGGAGCCCTCACCGGGGAGCTGTTTTTT
TRBV19	TRBJ1-1	NA	NA	CASSMRGRGEAFF	TGTGCCAGTAGTATGAGAGGGCGAGGCGAAGCTTTCTTT
TRBV28	TRBJ1-2	NA	NA	CASRVHGYGYTF	TGTGCCAGCCGAGTTCACGGCTATGGCTACACCTTC
TRBV7-9	TRBJ2-3	NA	NA	CASSRGLAFLSTDTQYF	TGTGCCAGCAGCCGAGGCCTAGCGTTCCTTAGCACAGATACGCAGTATTTT
TRBV6-6	TRBJ1-1	NA	NA	CASSSSSGLTEAFF	TGTGCCAGCAGTTCGTCCTCGGGGTTGACTGAAGCTTTCTTT
TRBV28	TRBJ1-6	NA	NA	CASRVTGNSPLHF	TGTGCCAGCCGTGTGACGGGGAATTCACCCCTCCACTTT
TRBV5-4	TRBJ2-1	NA	TRBD2	CASSLTSGTYNEQFF	TGTGCCAGCAGTTTGACTAGCGGAACGTACAATGAGCAGTTCTTC
TRBV20-1	TRBJ2-5	NA	NA	CSAPTRETQYF	TGCAGTGCCCCAACCAGAGAGACCCAGTACTTC
TRBV28	TRBJ1-1	NA	NA	CASSLGRWNTEAFF	TGTGCCAGCAGCCTGGGCAGGTGGAACACTGAAGCTTTCTTT
TRBV28	TRBJ2-3	NA	TRBD2	CASSLTPPGGTDTQYF	TGTGCCAGCAGTTTAACCCCCCCGGGAGGAACAGATACGCAGTATTTT
TRBV9	TRBJ1-6	NA	NA	CASSPTRGYNSPLHF	TGTGCCAGCAGCCCGACCCGGGGTTATAATTCACCCCTCCACTTT
TRBV7-8	TRBJ1-2	NA	TRBD1	CASSPGQGYGYTF	TGTGCCAGCAGCCCCGGACAGGGCTATGGCTACACCTTC
TRBV19	TRBJ1-4	once	TRBD1	CASSSGQGSTNEKLFF	TGTGCCAGTAGTTCGGGACAGGGATCAACTAATGAAAAACTGTTTTTT
TRBV7-2	TRBJ2-7	NA	NA	CASSLLRTTYEQYF	TGTGCCAGCAGCTTGCTCCGGACTACCTACGAGCAGTACTTC
TRBV18	TRBJ2-5	NA	NA	CASSPNSPRQHITQYF	TGTGCCAGCTCACCCAACTCCCCGAGACAGCACATAACCCAGTACTTC
TRBV28	TRBJ2-5	NA	NA	CASSLSPNQETQYF	TGTGCCAGCAGTTTATCCCCCAACCAAGAGACCCAGTACTTC
TRBV12-3/TRBV12-4	TRBJ2-2	NA	TRBD1	CASSWDRGGELFF	TGTGCCAGCAGTTGGGACAGGGGTGGGGAGCTGTTTTTT
TRBV5-6	TRBJ1-2	NA	TRBD1	CASSWAPGQGWGYTF	TGTGCCAGCAGCTGGGCACCAGGACAGGGGTGGGGCTACACCTTC
TRBV7-8	TRBJ2-1	NA	NA	CASSSVPGATYNEQFF	TGTGCCAGCAGCTCCGTACCCGGTGCGACCTACAATGAGCAGTTCTTC
TRBV5-1	TRBJ2-1	NA	NA	CASSSAGSNEQFF	TGCGCCAGCAGCTCCGCAGGTAGCAATGAGCAGTTCTTC
TRBV28	TRBJ2-2	NA	NA	CASTKQQTGELFF	TGTGCCAGCACCAAACAGCAGACCGGGGAGCTGTTTTTT